This T cell receptor (beta chain) was observed in a study of shared clonotypes between healthy human individuals. Study-wide points: Relative to memory subsets, naive subsets generally showed larger estimated richness.

Terminally differentiated effector memory CD45RA+ cells were left out of the naive CD8 fraction, which was CD45RO-negative and positively selected for CCR7. Data came from immunoSEQ multiplex PCR; TCRdb stores just in-frame clones and leaves some out. The sample lists approximately 810,000 clones, approximately 92% occurring once. This CDR3 has 14 residues. Unmatched junction bases numbered 5, after V lost 3 bases and J lost 4 bases. From germline, CDR1 is SGHRS and CDR2 YFSETQ. Concerning this clone: Its target is unknown. Other DNA sequences from this sample encode an identical CDR3 as well.

The J gene is TRBJ1-1, the V gene TRBV5-1, with 8 bases fitting TRBD1. Input material: naive CD8+ T cells sorted from blood. This receptor was taken from a man aged 25-45 years in good health. The CDR3 DNA is TGCGCCAGCAGCTCCACAGGGGGTCGCACTGAAGCTTTCTTT. Protein sequence: CASSSTGGRTEAFF.